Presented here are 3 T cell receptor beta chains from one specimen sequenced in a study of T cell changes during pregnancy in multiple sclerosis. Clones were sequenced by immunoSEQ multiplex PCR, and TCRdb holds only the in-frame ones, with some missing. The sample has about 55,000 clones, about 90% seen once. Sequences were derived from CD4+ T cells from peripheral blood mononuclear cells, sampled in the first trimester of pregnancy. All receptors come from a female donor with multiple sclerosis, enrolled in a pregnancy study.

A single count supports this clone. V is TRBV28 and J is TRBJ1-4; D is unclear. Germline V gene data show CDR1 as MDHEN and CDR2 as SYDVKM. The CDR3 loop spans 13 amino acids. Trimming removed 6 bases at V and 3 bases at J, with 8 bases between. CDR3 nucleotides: TGTGCCAGCAGCCTTGTTGCTAATGAAAAACTGTTTTTT. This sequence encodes CASSLVANEKLFF.

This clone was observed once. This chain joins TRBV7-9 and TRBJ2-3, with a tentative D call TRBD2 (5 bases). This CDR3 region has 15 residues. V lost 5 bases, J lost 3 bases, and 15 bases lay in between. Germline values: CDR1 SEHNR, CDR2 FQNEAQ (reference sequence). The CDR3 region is CASSPDQRWTDTQYF. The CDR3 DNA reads TGTGCCAGCAGCCCAGATCAGCGGTGGACAGATACGCAGTATTTT. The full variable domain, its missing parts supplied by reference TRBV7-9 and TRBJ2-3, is DTGVSQNPRHKITKRGQNVTFRCDPISEHNRLYWYRQTLGQGPEFLTYFQNEAQLEKSRLLSDRFSAERPKGSFSTLEIQRTEQGDSAMYLCASSPDQRWTDTQYFGPGTRLTVL.

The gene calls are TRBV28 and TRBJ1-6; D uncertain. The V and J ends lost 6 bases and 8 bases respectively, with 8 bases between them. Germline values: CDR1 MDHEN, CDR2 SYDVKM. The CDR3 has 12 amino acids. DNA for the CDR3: TGTGCCAGCAGATCCGGGGATTCACCCCTCCACTTT. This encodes CASRSGDSPLHF.